A single sample gave rise to the 2 T cell receptor beta chains below, sequenced in a study of human T cells and chemical hapten exposure. Time point defined: patch test 3, about 24 weeks after DPC sensitization. Treatment defined: therapeutic diphenylcyclopropenone sensitization with weekly scalp DPC. TCRdb re-called the RACE reads through MiXCR, storing one row per CDR3 protein. The sample has roughly 71,000 distinct CDR3 sequences; 11% are singletons. The sample here was whole blood, taken in connection with sensitization to the hapten diphenylcyclopropenone (DPC). These receptors were taken from a woman aged 45-60 years with alopecia areata. Some clones in this sample may be carry-over from other donors' samples.

This clonotype was counted many times. The chain employs TRBV11-3 and TRBJ2-2, with 8 bases that match TRBD1. Trimming cost V 5 bases and J 4 bases; bases outside gene matches: 6. The CDR3 is 15 amino acids. Germline CDR1 is SGHNT and CDR2 is YENEEA. CDR3 in amino acids: CASSVRQGSTGELFF. CDR3 in DNA: TGTGCCAGCAGCGTACGACAGGGGAGCACCGGGGAGCTGTTTTTT.

Worth noting for this clonotype: It may be a read error: a sequence one base away is much more abundant. The rearrangement joins TRBV7-9 to TRBJ1-1; D call uncertain. The CDR3 runs 13 residues. Germline CDR1 and CDR2: SEHNR and FQNEAQ (reference sequence). The V gene lost 5 bases and the J gene lost 3 bases, with 10 bases spanning the gap. The CDR3 here is CASSLSRDTEAFF. In DNA form, the CDR3 reads TGTGCCAGCAGCCTCTCAAGGGACACTGAAGCTTTCTTT.